The 10 T cell receptor beta chains below were found in one sample sequenced in a study of T cell repertoires in cytomegalovirus infection (dated by TCRdb to the late 2010s). Sequencing was carried out with an Illumina HiSeq 1500. Using fastp trimming at Q25 and MiXCR clonotype assembly, TCRdb reanalyzed the public sequencing data and kept in-frame beta chains. CDR3 protein duplicates are merged, each entry listing the most common genes and DNA. The sample data list tens of thousands of distinct CDR3 sequences, and 20% to 25% of these were observed just once. Of the sample, around 27% falls within the top ten clones. The treatment or condition label on this specimen signifies: in vitro stimulation with specific CMV peptide epitopes to enrich CMV-specific T cells. Antigens of these TCRs are unknown. Sequenced material: CD8+ T cells from cultured PBMCs, taken from culture after CMV antigen stimulation. The receptor set was obtained from a human donor in good health (CMV status not recorded). Some clones in this sample may be carry-over from other donors' samples.

This clonotype has more than one count but fewer than ten. V usage is TRBV27 and J usage is TRBJ2-7, with 9 bases lining up with TRBD1. With V trimmed by 4 bases and J by 4 bases, 2 bases remained unmatched. The CDR3 loop spans 13 amino acids. Germline V CDR1 and CDR2: MNHEY, SMNVEV (reference sequence). The CDR3 coding sequence is TGTGCCAGCAGTTACAGGGGGCCGTACGAGCAGTACTTC. It encodes CASSYRGPYEQYF.

The chain has TRBV7-9 and TRBJ2-5; TRBD1 or TRBD2 may be the D gene (5 bases each). CDR3 size: 14 residues. The V and J ends lost 4 bases and 3 bases respectively, with 12 bases between them. The V gene's germline CDR1 is SEHNR and CDR2 FQNEAQ (reference sequence). The CDR3 loop reads CASSYPGTKETQYF. The DNA for the CDR3 is TGTGCCAGCAGCTACCCCGGGACCAAAGAGACCCAGTACTTC. Looking up the rest from reference TRBV7-9 and TRBJ2-5 gives the full variable domain: DTGVSQNPRHKITKRGQNVTFRCDPISEHNRLYWYRQTLGQGPEFLTYFQNEAQLEKSRLLSDRFSAERPKGSFSTLEIQRTEQGDSAMYLCASSYPGTKETQYFGPGTRLLVL.

This clonotype was counted ten times or more. The rearrangement uses TRBV7-8 and TRBJ2-7; TRBD1 might be the D (6 bases). This CDR3 region has 14 residues. In germline, CDR1 is SGHVS, CDR2 FQNEAQ. V dropped 6 bases and J dropped 5 bases, with 17 bases sitting between them. The CDR3 region is CASRPNRAAHEQYF. Here the CDR3 DNA reads TGTGCCAGCAGACCTAACAGGGCCGCCCACGAGCAGTACTTC. Full variable domain (remainder filled in from reference TRBV7-8 and TRBJ2-7): GAGVSQSPRYKVAKRGQDVALRCDPISGHVSLFWYQQALGQGPEFLTYFQNEAQLDKSGLPSDRFFAERPEGSVSTLKIQRTQQEDSAVYLCASRPNRAAHEQYFGPGTRLTVT.

The CDR3 DNA follows: TGTGCCAGCAGCCAGCGCGGGGAGGGGTACGAGCAGTACTTC. Protein product: CASSQRGEGYEQYF. The rearrangement joins TRBV7-6 to TRBJ2-7, with 7 positions matching TRBD2. The CDR3 runs 14 residues. The trim removed 5 bases at V and 4 bases at J, leaving 8 bases unmatched. In germline, CDR1 is SGHVS, CDR2 FNYEAQ. Filled out from reference TRBV7-6 and TRBJ2-7, the complete variable domain reads GAGVSQSPRYKVTKRGQDVALRCDPISGHVSLYWYRQALGQGPEFLTYFNYEAQQDKSGLPNDRFSAERPEGSISTLTIQRTEQRDSAMYRCASSQRGEGYEQYFGPGTRLTVT.

This clonotype has just one count. The rearrangement uses TRBV7-6 and TRBJ2-7, with TRBD2 matching over 8 bases. Trimming at V came to 4 bases and at J to 0 bases, leaving 11 bases not matched to a gene. The CDR3 has 17 amino acids. From germline, CDR1 is SGHVS and CDR2 FNYEAQ. The CDR3 DNA reads TGTGCCAGCAGCTCCCCGAGGAGCGGGGGTAGCTCCTACGAGCAGTACTTC. Translating it yields CASSSPRSGGSSYEQYF.

V usage is TRBV19 and J usage is TRBJ2-1, with TRBD2 as a possible D gene (6 bases). This CDR3 contains 14 residues. The germline V and J ends were trimmed by 6 bases and 6 bases, with 15 bases remaining between them. Per the germline V gene, CDR1 is LNHDA and CDR2 is SQIVND (reference sequence). The CDR3 sequence: CASSLGGAFNEQFF. The DNA of the CDR3 is TGTGCCAGTAGCCTGGGGGGAGCTTTCAATGAGCAGTTCTTC.

This clonotype has just a few counts. The chain joins TRBV11-2 to TRBJ2-5, with a tentative D call TRBD2 (6 bases). Germline V gene sequence: CDR1 SGHAT, CDR2 FQNNGV. Trimming removed 5 bases at V and 6 bases at J, with 16 bases between. This CDR3 is 14 amino acids long. The CDR3 region has the DNA TGTGCCAGCAGCCTACCAGGTGGGGGGAAGACCCAGTACTTC. Protein: CASSLPGGGKTQYF.

This clonotype was seen a few times. The V and J genes are TRBV29-1 and TRBJ2-7; no clear D. CDR3 size: 13 residues. Germline loops: CDR1 SQVTM, CDR2 ANQGSEA. Trimming left V 6 bases short and J 4 bases short, with 16 bases between. DNA of the CDR3: TGCAGCGTACTCTCTACAAAGGGTTACGAGCAGTACTTC. Translated, it gives CSVLSTKGYEQYF.

V usage is TRBV6-6 and J usage is TRBJ1-5, with D unresolved. CDR1 is MNHNY and CDR2 is SVGAGI in the germline V gene (reference sequence). Between the trimmed V and J ends, which lost 4 bases and 6 bases, there was a span of 10 bases. The CDR3 extends over 13 amino acids. As DNA, the CDR3 is TGTGCCAGCAGTTCCCCGGGCCTTCAGCCCCAGCATTTT. It specifies CASSSPGLQPQHF.

This clonotype was observed a handful of times. The V gene is TRBV6-8, the J gene TRBJ2-1; TRBD2 matches at 7 bases. The CDR3 has 15 residues. V lost 6 bases to trimming and J lost 2 bases; unmatched junction nucleotides: 7. Germline values: CDR1 MNHGY, CDR2 SAAAGT. CDR3 bases: TGTGCCAGCAGAGTGGGAGGGAGGGCCTACAATGAGCAGTTCTTC. Translating it yields CASRVGGRAYNEQFF.